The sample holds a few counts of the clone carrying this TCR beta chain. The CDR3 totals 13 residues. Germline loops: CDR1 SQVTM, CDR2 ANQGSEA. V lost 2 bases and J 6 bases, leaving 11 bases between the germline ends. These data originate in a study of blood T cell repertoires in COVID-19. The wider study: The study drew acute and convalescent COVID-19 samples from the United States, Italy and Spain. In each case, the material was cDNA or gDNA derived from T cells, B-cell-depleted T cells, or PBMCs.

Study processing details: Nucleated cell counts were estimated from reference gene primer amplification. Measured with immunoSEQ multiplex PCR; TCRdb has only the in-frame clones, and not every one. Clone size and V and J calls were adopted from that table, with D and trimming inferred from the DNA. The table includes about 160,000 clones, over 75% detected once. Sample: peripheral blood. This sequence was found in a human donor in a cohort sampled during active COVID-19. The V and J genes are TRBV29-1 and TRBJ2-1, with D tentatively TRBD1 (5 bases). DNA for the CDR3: TGCAGCGTTGAATTGGGGCTGGGCAATGAGCAGTTCTTC. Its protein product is CSVELGLGNEQFF.